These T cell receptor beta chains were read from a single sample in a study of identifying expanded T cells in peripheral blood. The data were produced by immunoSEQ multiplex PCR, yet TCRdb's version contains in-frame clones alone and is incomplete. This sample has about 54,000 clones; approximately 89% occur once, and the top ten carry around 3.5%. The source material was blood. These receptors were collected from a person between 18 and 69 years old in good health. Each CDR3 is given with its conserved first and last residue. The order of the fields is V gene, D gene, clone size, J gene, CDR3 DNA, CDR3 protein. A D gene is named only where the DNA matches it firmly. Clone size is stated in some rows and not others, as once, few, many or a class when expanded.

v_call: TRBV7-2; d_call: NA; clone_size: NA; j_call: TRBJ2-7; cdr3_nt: TGTGCCAGCAGCTCCGGGATCAGCGCCTACGAGCAGTACTTC; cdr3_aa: CASSSGISAYEQYF
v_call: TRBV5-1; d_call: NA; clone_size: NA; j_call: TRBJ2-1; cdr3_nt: TGCGCCAGCAGCTTCGAGAGCTCCTACAATGAGCAGTTCTTC; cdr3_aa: CASSFESSYNEQFF
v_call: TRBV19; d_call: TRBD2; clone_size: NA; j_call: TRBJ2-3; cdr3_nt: TGTGCCAGTAGTCAGCGGGGGGGCCTGGCAGATACGCAGTATTTT; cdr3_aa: CASSQRGGLADTQYF
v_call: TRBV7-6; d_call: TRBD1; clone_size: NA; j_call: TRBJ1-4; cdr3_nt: TGTGCCAGCAGCCAAACTCAGGGACAGCTTAATGAAAAACTGTTTTTT; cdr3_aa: CASSQTQGQLNEKLFF
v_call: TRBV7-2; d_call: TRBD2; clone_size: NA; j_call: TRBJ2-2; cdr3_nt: TGTGCCAGCAGCCGTGGAGGAGCGGGAGCTTCTGGGGAGCTGTTTTTT; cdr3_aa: CASSRGGAGASGELFF
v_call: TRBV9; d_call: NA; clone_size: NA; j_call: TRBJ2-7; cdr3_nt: TGTGCCAGTGCCTCAGGGGCCATTAATGAGCAGTACTTC; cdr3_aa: CASASGAINEQYF
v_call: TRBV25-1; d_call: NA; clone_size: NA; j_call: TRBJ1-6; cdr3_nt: TGTGCCAGCAGTGTAGGAGTTTCACCCCTCCACTTT; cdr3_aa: CASSVGVSPLHF
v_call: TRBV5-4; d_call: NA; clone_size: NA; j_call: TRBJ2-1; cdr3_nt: TGTGCCAGCAGCCCCAATAGAGGTGAGCAGTTCTTC; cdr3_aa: CASSPNRGEQFF
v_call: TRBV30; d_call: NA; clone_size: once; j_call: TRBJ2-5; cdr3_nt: TGTGCCTGGAGTGGGGGAGGGGGTTTAGAGACCCAGTACTTC; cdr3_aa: CAWSGGGGLETQYF
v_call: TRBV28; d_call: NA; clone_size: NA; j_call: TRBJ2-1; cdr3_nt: TGTGCCAGCAGTTTACGCGGGACCTACAATGAGCAGTTCTTC; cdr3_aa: CASSLRGTYNEQFF
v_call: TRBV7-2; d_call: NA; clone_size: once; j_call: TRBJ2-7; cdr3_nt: TGTGCCAGCAGCTTAGCGCGGCTTTTCTACGAGCAGTACTTC; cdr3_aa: CASSLARLFYEQYF
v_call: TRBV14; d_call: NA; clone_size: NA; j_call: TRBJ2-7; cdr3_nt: TGTGCCAGCAGCCAGGATGACAGCTATATGGGGCAGTACTTC; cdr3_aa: CASSQDDSYMGQYF
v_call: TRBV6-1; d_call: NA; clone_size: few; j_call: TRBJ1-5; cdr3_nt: TGTGCCAGCACTGAACAGGTCAATCAGCCCCAGCATTTT; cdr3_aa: CASTEQVNQPQHF
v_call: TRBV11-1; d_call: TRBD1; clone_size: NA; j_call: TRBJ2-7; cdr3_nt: TGTGCCAGCAGCTCCGGGACAGGGTCTCTCTACGAGCAGTACTTC; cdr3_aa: CASSSGTGSLYEQYF
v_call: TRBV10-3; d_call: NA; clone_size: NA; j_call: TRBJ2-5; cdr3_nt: TGTGCCATCAAGGGCGGACAAGAGACCCAGTACTTC; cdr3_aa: CAIKGGQETQYF
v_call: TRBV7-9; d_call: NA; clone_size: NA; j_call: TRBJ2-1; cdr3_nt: TGTGCCAGCAGCTTAGTGATGGTAGGACGCAATGAGCAGTTCTTC; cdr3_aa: CASSLVMVGRNEQFF
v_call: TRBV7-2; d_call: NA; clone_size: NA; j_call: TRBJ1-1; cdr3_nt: TGTGCCAGCAGCTTGGTGCCTTCCGTCACTGAAGCTTTCTTT; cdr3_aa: CASSLVPSVTEAFF
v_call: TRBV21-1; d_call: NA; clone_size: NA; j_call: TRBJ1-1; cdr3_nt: TGTGCCAGCAGCAAGGGACATCCGAACACTGAAGCTTTCTTT; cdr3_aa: CASSKGHPNTEAFF
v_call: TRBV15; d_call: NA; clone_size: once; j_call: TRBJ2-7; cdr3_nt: TGTGCCACCAGCAGATCCGTAGGGAGTGAGCAGTACTTC; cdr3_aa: CATSRSVGSEQYF
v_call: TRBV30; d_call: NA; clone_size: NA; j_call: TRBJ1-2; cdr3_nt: TGTGCCTGGACGGGCATGATTAACTATGGCTACACCTTC; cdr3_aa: CAWTGMINYGYTF
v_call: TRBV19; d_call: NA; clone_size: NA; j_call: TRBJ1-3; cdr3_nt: TGTGCCAGTAGTCCCGGACAGCCAGGAAACACCATATATTTT; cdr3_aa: CASSPGQPGNTIYF
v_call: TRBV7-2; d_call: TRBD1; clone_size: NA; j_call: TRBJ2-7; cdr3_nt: TGTGCCAGCAGCCGATCGACAGGGAAGGTCACCTACGAGCAGTACTTC; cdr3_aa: CASSRSTGKVTYEQYF
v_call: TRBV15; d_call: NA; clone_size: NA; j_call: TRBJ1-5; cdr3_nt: TGTGCCACCACCCCCGGGGGCCGCAATCAGCCCCAGCATTTT; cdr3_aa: CATTPGGRNQPQHF
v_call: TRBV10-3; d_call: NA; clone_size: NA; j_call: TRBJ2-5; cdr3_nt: TGTGCCATCAGTGCTGGGCAGGGGGGAGAGACCCAGTACTTC; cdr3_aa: CAISAGQGGETQYF
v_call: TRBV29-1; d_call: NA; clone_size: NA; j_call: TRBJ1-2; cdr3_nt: TGCAGCGTTGGCCCGTTAAACTATGGCTACACCTTC; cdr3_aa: CSVGPLNYGYTF
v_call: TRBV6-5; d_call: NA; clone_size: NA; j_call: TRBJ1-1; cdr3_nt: TGTGCCAGCTGCAATCGACAGTATATCACTGAAGCTTTCTTT; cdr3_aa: CASCNRQYITEAFF
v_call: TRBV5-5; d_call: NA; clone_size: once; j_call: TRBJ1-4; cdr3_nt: TGTGCCAGCAGCTGGACAGCAACTAATGAAAAACTGTTTTTT; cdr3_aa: CASSWTATNEKLFF
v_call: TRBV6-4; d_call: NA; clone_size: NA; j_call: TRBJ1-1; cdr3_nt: TGTGCCAGCAGTCGATCCCAGAACACTGAAGCTTTCTTT; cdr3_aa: CASSRSQNTEAFF
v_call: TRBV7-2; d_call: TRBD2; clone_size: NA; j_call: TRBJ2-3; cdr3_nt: TGTGCCAGCAGCTCGGGACTAGCGGGGTGGGGTACGCAGTATTTT; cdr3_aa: CASSSGLAGWGTQYF
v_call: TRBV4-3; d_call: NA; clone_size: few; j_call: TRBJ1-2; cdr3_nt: TGCGCCAGCAGCGAAGAAGGGGTCAATTTACCGGACCACTATGGCTACACCTTC; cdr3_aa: CASSEEGVNLPDHYGYTF
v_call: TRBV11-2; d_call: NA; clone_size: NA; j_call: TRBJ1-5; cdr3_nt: TGTGCCAGCAGCTTAGATAGAGGGGGCAATCAGCCCCAGCATTTT; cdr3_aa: CASSLDRGGNQPQHF
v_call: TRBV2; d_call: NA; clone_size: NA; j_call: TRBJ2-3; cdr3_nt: TGTGCCAGCAGCTATGACGACGGTGCTACGCAGTATTTT; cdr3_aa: CASSYDDGATQYF
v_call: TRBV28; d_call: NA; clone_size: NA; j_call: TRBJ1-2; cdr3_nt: TGTGCCAGCAGCCGGCAGGATACGCGGGGCTACACCTTC; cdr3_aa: CASSRQDTRGYTF
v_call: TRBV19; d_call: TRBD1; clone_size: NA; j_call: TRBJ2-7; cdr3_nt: TGTGCCAGTAGTATAAACGGACAGGGCAGGACCTACGAGCAGTACTTC; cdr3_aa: CASSINGQGRTYEQYF
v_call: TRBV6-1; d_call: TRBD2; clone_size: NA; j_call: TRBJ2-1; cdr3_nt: TGTGCCAGCAGTCCTTCTAGCGGGGCTTACAATGAGCAGTTCTTC; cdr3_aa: CASSPSSGAYNEQFF
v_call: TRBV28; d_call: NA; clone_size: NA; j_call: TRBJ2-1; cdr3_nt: TGTGCCAGCAGTTTCGAGCGCAATGAGCAGTTCTTC; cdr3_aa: CASSFERNEQFF
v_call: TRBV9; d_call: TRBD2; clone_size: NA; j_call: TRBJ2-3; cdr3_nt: TGTGCCAGCAGCGGGATAAGACTAGCGGGACAGGTGGTGGATACGCAGTATTTT; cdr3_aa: CASSGIRLAGQVVDTQYF
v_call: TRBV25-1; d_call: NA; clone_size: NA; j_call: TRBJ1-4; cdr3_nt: TGTGCCAGCAGTGCCAAGAAGGGTACAGAGACCATTAATGAAAAACTGTTTTTT; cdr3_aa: CASSAKKGTETINEKLFF
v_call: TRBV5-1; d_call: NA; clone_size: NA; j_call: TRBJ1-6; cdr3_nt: TGCGCCAGCACGTCTGGAAATTCACCCCTCCACTTT; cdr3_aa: CASTSGNSPLHF
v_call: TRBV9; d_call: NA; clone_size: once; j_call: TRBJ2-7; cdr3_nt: TGTGCCAGCAGCGTCTCGGACAACTACGAGCAGTACTTC; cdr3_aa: CASSVSDNYEQYF
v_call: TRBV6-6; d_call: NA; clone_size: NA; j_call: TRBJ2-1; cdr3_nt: TGTGCCAGCAGTTACTCTGGGGAGCAGTTCTTC; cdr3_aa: CASSYSGEQFF